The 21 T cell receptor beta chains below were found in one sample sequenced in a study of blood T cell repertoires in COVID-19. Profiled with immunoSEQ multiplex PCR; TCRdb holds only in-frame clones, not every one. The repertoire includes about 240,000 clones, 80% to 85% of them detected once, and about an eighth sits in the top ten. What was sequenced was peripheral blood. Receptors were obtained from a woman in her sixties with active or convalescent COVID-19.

The CDR3 loop reads CASSSPGGEQFF. CDR3 in DNA: TGTGCCAGCAGTTCCCCAGGGGGTGAGCAGTTCTTC. The V and J genes are TRBV6-2 or TRBV6-3 and TRBJ2-1, with 7 positions matching TRBD1. Losses at the gene ends were 4 bases for V and 9 bases for J; bases not matched to a gene: 3. The CDR3 runs to 12 residues. The germline CDR1 and CDR2 sequences are MNHEY and SVGEGT.

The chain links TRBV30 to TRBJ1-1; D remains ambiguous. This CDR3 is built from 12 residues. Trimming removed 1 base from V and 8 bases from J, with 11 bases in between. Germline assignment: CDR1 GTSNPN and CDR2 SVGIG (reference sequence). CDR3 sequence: CAWSGLSLEAFF. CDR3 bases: TGTGCCTGGAGTGGACTCTCCCTAGAAGCTTTCTTT.

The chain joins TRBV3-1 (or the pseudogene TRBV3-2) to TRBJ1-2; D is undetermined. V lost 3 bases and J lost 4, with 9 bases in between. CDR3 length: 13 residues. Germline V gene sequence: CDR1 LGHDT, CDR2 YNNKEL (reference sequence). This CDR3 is CASSQEGRYGYTF. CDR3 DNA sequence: TGTGCCAGCAGCCAGGAGGGCCGCTATGGCTACACCTTC.

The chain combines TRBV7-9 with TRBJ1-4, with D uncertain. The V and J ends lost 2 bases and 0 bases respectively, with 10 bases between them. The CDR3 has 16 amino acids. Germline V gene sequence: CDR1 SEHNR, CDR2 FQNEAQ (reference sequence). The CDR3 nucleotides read TGTGCCAGCAGCTTACGCCAGTCCTCAACTAATGAAAAACTGTTTTTT. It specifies CASSLRQSSTNEKLFF. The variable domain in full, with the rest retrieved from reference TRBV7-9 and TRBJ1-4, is DTGVSQNPRHKITKRGQNVTFRCDPISEHNRLYWYRQTLGQGPEFLTYFQNEAQLEKSRLLSDRFSAERPKGSFSTLEIQRTEQGDSAMYLCASSLRQSSTNEKLFFGSGTQLSVL.

The CDR3 DNA is TGCAGTGCTAGCCGGACAGATACGCAGTATTTT. It yields the protein CSASRTDTQYF. This chain joins TRBV20-1 and TRBJ2-3; D uncertain. Trimming left V 3 bases short and J 3 bases short, with 4 bases between. The CDR3 is made up of 11 amino acids. Looked up from germline, CDR1 is DFQATT and CDR2 is SNEGSKA (reference sequence).

In nucleotides, the CDR3 is TGCAGCGTTGACAGCGGCTATGGCTACACCTTC. This codes for CSVDSGYGYTF. The rearrangement joins TRBV29-1 to TRBJ1-2; D is unclear. CDR1 SQVTM and CDR2 ANQGSEA come from the germline V gene. Trimming pared 3 bases from V and 4 bases from J, leaving 6 bases between. There are 11 residues in the CDR3.

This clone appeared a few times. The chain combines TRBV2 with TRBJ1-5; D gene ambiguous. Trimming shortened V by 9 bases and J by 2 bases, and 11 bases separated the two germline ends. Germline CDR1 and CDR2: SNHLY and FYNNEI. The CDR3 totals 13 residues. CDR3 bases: TGTGCCAGTAAATGGCAGGGCAATCAGCCCCAGCATTTT. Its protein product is CASKWQGNQPQHF.

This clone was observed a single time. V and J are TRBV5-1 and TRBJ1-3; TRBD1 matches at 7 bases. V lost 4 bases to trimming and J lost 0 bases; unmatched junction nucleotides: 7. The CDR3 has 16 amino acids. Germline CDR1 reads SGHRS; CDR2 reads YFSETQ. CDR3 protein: CASSPGQVGSGNTIYF. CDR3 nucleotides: TGCGCCAGCAGCCCCGGACAGGTTGGCTCTGGAAACACCATATATTTT.

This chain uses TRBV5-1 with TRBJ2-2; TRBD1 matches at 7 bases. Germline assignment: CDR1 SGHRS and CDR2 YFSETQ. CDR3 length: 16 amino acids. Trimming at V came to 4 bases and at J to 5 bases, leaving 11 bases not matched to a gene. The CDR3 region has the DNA TGCGCCAGCAGCCCCCAGGGGGAGTCGGAAACCGGGGAGCTGTTTTTT. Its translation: CASSPQGESETGELFF.

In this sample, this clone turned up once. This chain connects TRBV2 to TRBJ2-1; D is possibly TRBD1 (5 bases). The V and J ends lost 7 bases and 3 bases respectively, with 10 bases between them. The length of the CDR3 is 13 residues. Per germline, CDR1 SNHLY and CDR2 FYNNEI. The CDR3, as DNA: TGTGCCAGCACATCAGACAGCTACAATGAGCAGTTCTTC. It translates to CASTSDSYNEQFF.

This chain's CDR3 is CASRPTGGGYGYTF. CDR3 coding DNA: TGTGCCAGCAGACCCACAGGGGGCGGCTATGGCTACACCTTC. This chain joins TRBV27 and TRBJ1-2, with 9 bases fitting TRBD1. The CDR3 sequence is 14 residues long. CDR1 is MNHEY and CDR2 is SMNVEV in the germline V gene (reference sequence). Germline trimming cut 6 bases from V and 4 bases from J; bases unmatched to any gene: 6.

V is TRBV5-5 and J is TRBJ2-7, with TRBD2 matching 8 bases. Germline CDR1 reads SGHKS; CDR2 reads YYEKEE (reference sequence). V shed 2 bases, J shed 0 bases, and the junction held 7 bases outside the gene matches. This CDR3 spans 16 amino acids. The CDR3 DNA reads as TGTGCCAGCAGCTTCTCGGGGCGGGGGGCCTCCTACGAGCAGTACTTC. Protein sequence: CASSFSGRGASYEQYF.

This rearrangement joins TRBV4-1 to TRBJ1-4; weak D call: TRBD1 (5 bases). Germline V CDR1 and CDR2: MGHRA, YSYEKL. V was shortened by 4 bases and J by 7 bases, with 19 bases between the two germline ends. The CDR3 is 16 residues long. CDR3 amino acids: CASSRGSGANLEKLFF. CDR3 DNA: TGCGCCAGCAGCCGCGGGAGCGGGGCCAATCTTGAAAAACTGTTTTTT.

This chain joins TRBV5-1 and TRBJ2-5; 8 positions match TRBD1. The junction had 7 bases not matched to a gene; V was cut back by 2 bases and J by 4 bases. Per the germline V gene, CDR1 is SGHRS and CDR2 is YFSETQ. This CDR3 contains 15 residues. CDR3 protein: CASSLGTGLSETQYF. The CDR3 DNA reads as TGCGCCAGCAGCTTAGGGACAGGTCTCTCAGAGACCCAGTACTTC. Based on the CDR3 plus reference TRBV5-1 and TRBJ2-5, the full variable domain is KAGVTQTPRYLIKTRGQQVTLSCSPISGHRSVSWYQQTPGQGLQFLFEYFSETQRNKGNFPGRFSGRQFSNSRSEMNVSTLELGDSALYLCASSLGTGLSETQYFGPGTRLLVL.

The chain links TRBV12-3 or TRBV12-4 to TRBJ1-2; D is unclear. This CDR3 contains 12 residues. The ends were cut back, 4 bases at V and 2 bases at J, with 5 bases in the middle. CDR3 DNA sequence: TGTGCCAGCAGTTGGCAGAACTATGGCTACACCTTC. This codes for CASSWQNYGYTF.

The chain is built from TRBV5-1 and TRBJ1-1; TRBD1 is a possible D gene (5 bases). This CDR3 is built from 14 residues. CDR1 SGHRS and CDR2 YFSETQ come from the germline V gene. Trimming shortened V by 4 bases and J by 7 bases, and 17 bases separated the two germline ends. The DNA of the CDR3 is TGCGCCAGCAGCCCCTCAGGGTCAGCAAATGAAGCTTTCTTT. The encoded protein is CASSPSGSANEAFF.

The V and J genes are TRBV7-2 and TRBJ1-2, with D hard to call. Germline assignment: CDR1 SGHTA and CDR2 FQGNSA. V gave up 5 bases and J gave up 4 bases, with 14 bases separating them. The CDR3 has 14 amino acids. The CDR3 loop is CASSPGVVGYGYTF. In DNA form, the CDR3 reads TGTGCCAGCAGCCCGGGAGTCGTGGGCTATGGCTACACCTTC.

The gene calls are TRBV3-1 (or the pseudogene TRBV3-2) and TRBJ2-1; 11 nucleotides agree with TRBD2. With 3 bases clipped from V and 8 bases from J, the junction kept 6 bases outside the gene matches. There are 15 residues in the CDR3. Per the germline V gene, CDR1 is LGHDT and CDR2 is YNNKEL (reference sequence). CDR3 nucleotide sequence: TGTGCCAGCAGCCAGGCTAGCGGGGGGCCCGATGAGCAGTTCTTC. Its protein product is CASSQASGGPDEQFF.

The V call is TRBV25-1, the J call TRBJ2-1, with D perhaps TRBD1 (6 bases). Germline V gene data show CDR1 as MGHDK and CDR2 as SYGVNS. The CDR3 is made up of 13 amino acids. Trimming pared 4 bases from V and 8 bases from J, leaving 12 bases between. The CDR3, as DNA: TGTGCCAGCAGTGCCTACAGGGTCGATGAGCAGTTCTTC. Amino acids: CASSAYRVDEQFF.

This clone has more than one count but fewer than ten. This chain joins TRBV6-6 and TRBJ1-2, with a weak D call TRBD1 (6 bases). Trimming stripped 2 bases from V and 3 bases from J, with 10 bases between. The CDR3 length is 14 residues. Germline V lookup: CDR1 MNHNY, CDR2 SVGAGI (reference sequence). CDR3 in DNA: TGTGCCAGCAGTTACGGGGGCAGGCACTATGGCTACACCTTC. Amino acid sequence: CASSYGGRHYGYTF.

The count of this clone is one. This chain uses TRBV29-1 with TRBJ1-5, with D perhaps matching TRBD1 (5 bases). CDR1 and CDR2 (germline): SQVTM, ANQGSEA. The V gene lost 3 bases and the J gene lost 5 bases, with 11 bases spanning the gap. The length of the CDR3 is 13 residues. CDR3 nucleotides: TGCAGCGTTGAGGGCGGGGGAGATCAGCCCCAGCATTTT. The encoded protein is CSVEGGGDQPQHF.